The 20 T cell receptor beta chains below come from one sample, sequenced in a study of T cell responses to AZD1222 COVID-19 vaccine. TCRdb's copy holds only in-frame clones and misses some; the assay was immunoSEQ multiplex PCR. The table records about 55,000 clones, around 90% of them present only once. This specimen was peripheral blood, taken on day 0 of AZD1222 vaccination. Every receptor here comes from an adult in good health.

V and J are TRBV24-1 and TRBJ1-5, with D possibly being TRBD1 (5 bases). The CDR3 has 17 amino acids. Germline V gives CDR1 KGHDR, CDR2 SFDVKD. V lost 12 bases and J lost 2, with 25 bases in between. The CDR3 sequence is CAAYSHGDSYCNQPQHF. The CDR3 coding sequence is TGTGCCGCCTACTCGCACGGGGACTCTTACTGCAATCAGCCCCAGCATTTT.

V usage is TRBV18 and J usage is TRBJ1-2; 8 bases agree with TRBD1. The CDR3 has 18 residues. Germline CDR1 and CDR2: KGHSH and LQKENI. J gave up 5 bases and V 0 bases, and 14 bases lay outside the gene matches. CDR3 in DNA: TGTGCCAGCTCACCACCGTTTTCCTCCGGGACAGGACTATATGGCTACACCTTC. As protein: CASSPPFSSGTGLYGYTF.

In nucleotides, the CDR3 is TGTGCCAGCAGTTTATTTTCCCCCCTGAACACTGAAGCTTTCTTT. Protein sequence: CASSLFSPLNTEAFF. The V and J genes are TRBV28 and TRBJ1-1, with D unclear. The CDR3 length is 15 residues. Trimming cost V 1 base and J 0 bases, with 9 bases left between them. Per the germline V gene, CDR1 is MDHEN and CDR2 is SYDVKM.

This clone was counted once. The V and J genes are TRBV27 and TRBJ1-2; TRBD1 might be the D (6 bases). Trimming left V 5 bases short and J 9 bases short, with 16 bases between. The germline CDR1 and CDR2 sequences are MNHEY and SMNVEV (reference sequence). This CDR3 is 13 amino acids long. CDR3 in DNA: TGTGCCAGCAGTCCGACGGGGGGCGTGAGCTACACCTTC. Translation: CASSPTGGVSYTF.

This clone is a singleton in its sample. The chain recombines TRBV27 with TRBJ1-4, with 8 nucleotides matching TRBD1. Germline loops: CDR1 MNHEY, CDR2 SMNVEV (reference sequence). V trimming: 4 bases; J trimming: 6 bases; junction bases outside the gene matches: 7. This CDR3 region has 15 residues. CDR3 bases: TGTGCCAGCAGTTCCCTGGGGACAGGAGATGAAAAACTGTTTTTT. Its protein product is CASSSLGTGDEKLFF.

The J gene is TRBJ2-2, the V gene TRBV24-1, with 14 nucleotides matching TRBD2. In germline, CDR1 is KGHDR, CDR2 SFDVKD. CDR3 length: 20 residues. The junction had 8 bases not matched to a gene; V was cut back by 3 bases and J by 0 bases. CDR3 nucleotide sequence: TGTGCCACCAGTGATACCTACGGACTAGCGGGGGGTCCGAACACCGGGGAGCTGTTTTTT. Its protein is CATSDTYGLAGGPNTGELFF.

The chain links TRBV29-1 to TRBJ1-3; D gene uncertain. Germline CDR1 and CDR2: SQVTM and ANQGSEA. There are 13 residues in the CDR3. Trimming took off 7 bases at V and 1 base at J, with 11 bases between the two ends. The CDR3 region has the DNA TGCAGCGGTTGGGTCCGTTCTGGAAACACCATATATTTT. Translation: CSGWVRSGNTIYF. The complete variable domain, with remaining parts taken from reference TRBV29-1 and TRBJ1-3, reads SAVISQKPSRDICQRGTSLTIQCQVDSQVTMMFWYRQQPGQSLTLIATANQGSEATYESGFVIDKFPISRPNLTFSTLTVSNMSPEDSSIYLCSGWVRSGNTIYFGEGSWLTVV.

The V call is TRBV27, the J call TRBJ1-4, with no clear D. The CDR3 covers 14 residues. The germline V gene has CDR1 MNHEY and CDR2 SMNVEV (reference sequence). The V gene lost 8 bases and the J gene lost 8 bases, with 18 bases spanning the gap. The DNA of the CDR3 is TGTGCCAGCGCGTGGACGGGTTGGAACGAAAAACTGTTTTTT. Amino acid sequence: CASAWTGWNEKLFF.

This sequence joins TRBV28 and TRBJ1-4, with 8 bases matching TRBD1. Germline V gene sequence: CDR1 MDHEN, CDR2 SYDVKM. This CDR3 has 15 amino acids. V dropped 2 bases and J dropped 3; count of bases not matched to a gene: 2. The CDR3 sequence is CASSLQGAANEKLFF. The CDR3 DNA follows: TGTGCCAGCAGTTTACAGGGGGCGGCTAATGAAAAACTGTTTTTT.

The count of this clone is one. The V and J genes are TRBV2 and TRBJ2-7, with a weak D call TRBD1 (6 bases). Per germline, CDR1 SNHLY and CDR2 FYNNEI. Trimming left V 2 bases short and J 5 bases short, with 13 bases between. This CDR3 is built from 14 residues. CDR3 sequence: CASSESGAKNEQYF. In DNA form, the CDR3 reads TGTGCCAGCAGTGAATCAGGGGCAAAAAACGAGCAGTACTTC.

The chain carries TRBV7-9 and TRBJ2-7; 7 bases agree with TRBD2. The CDR3 extends over 15 amino acids. CDR1 and CDR2 (germline): SEHNR, FQNEAQ (reference sequence). Trimming cost V 5 bases and J 4 bases; bases outside gene matches: 11. This CDR3 is CASSPLGAGVYEQYF. The CDR3 DNA reads as TGTGCCAGCAGCCCCCTCGGCGCGGGAGTTTACGAGCAGTACTTC.

This clone occurred once. The rearrangement links TRBV10-2 to TRBJ2-2; possibly TRBD1 or TRBD2 for D (5 bases each). V shed 6 bases and J shed 1 base, with 9 bases lying between them. CDR3 length equals 14 residues. Germline assignment: CDR1 WSHSY and CDR2 SAAADI. CDR3 amino acids: CASSNGGNTGELFF. The CDR3 DNA follows: TGCGCCAGCAGCAATGGGGGGAACACCGGGGAGCTGTTTTTT.

This clone has a handful of counts. The V call is TRBV12-3 or TRBV12-4, the J call TRBJ1-2; D call uncertain. CDR3 length: 11 amino acids. V lost 8 bases and J lost 8, with 12 bases in between. Here the CDR3 reads CASGAWWGYTF. CDR3 nucleotides: TGTGCCAGCGGAGCTTGGTGGGGCTACACCTTC.

The chain uses TRBV4-3 and TRBJ1-4, with unresolved D. V gave up 5 bases and J gave up 5 bases, with 21 bases separating them. The CDR3 runs 17 residues. Germline CDR1 and CDR2: LGHNA and YSLEER. Here the CDR3 reads CASSAREPRTSNEKLFF. Here the CDR3 DNA reads TGCGCCAGCAGCGCAAGGGAGCCTAGGACTTCGAATGAAAAACTGTTTTTT.

This clone was seen only once. The chain carries TRBV6-5 and TRBJ2-2, with 9 bases aligning to TRBD1. CDR1 and CDR2 (germline): MNHEY, SVGAGI. With V trimmed by 5 bases and J by 6 bases, 4 bases remained unmatched. The CDR3 loop spans 14 amino acids. CDR3: CASSRDREAGELFF. The CDR3 DNA is TGTGCCAGCAGTCGGGACAGGGAGGCCGGGGAGCTGTTTTTT.

V usage is TRBV7-9 and J usage is TRBJ1-1; no reliable D call. The CDR3 contains 15 residues. Trimming removed 1 base at V and 2 bases at J, with 11 bases between. Per germline, CDR1 SEHNR and CDR2 FQNEAQ (reference sequence). CDR3 residues: CASSLDSRPNTEAFF. CDR3 sequence (DNA): TGTGCCAGCAGCTTAGACTCGCGCCCAAACACTGAAGCTTTCTTT.

This chain joins TRBV6-2 or TRBV6-3 and TRBJ1-2, with D unresolved. CDR1 and CDR2 from the germline V gene are MNHEY and SVGEGT. V lost 2 bases to trimming and J lost 7 bases, with 14 bases between them. The CDR3 is 14 amino acids. The CDR3 sequence: CASSYEHGMSGYTF. CDR3 bases: TGTGCCAGCAGTTACGAACACGGAATGTCTGGCTACACCTTC.

This clone has more than one count but fewer than ten. The chain couples TRBV7-9 to TRBJ2-1, with D unclear. In germline, CDR1 is SEHNR, CDR2 FQNEAQ (reference sequence). CDR3 length: 12 amino acids. V lost 5 bases, J lost 10 bases, and 12 bases lay in between. DNA of the CDR3: TGTGCCAGCAGCCCGGGCCGGACGGAGCAGTTCTTC. It codes for CASSPGRTEQFF.

This clone occurred once. This chain uses TRBV5-4 with TRBJ2-6, with D hard to call. The ends were cut back, 4 bases at V and 0 bases at J, with 8 bases in the middle. CDR3 length: 15 amino acids. CDR1 and CDR2 from the germline V gene are SGHNT and YYREEE (reference sequence). DNA for the CDR3: TGTGCCAGCAGCAGGACGGGCTCTGGGGCCAACGTCCTGACTTTC. As protein: CASSRTGSGANVLTF.

The chain combines TRBV9 with TRBJ2-7, with D possibly TRBD1 on 6 matching bases. The V end was cut by 3 bases, the J end by 0 bases, with 16 bases between. Germline V lookup: CDR1 SGDLS, CDR2 YYNGEE. The CDR3 is made up of 16 amino acids. The CDR3 sequence: CASSATGTPRSYEQYF. The CDR3, as DNA: TGTGCCAGCAGCGCTACCGGGACACCACGCTCCTACGAGCAGTACTTC.